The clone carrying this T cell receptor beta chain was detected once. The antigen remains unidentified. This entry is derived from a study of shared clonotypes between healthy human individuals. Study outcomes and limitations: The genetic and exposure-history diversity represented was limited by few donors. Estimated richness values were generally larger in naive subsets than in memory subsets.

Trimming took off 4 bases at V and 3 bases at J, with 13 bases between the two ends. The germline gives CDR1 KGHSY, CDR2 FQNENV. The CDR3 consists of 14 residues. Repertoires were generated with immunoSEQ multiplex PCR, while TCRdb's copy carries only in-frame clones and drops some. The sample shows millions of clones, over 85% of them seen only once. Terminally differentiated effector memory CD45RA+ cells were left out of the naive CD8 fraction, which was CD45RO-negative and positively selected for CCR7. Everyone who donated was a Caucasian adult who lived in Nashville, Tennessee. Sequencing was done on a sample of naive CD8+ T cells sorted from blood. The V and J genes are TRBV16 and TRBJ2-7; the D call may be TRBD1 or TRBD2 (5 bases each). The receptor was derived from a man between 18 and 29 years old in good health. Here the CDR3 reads CASSPGLDSYEQYF. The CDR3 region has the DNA TGTGCCAGCAGCCCCGGACTCGACAGCTACGAGCAGTACTTC.